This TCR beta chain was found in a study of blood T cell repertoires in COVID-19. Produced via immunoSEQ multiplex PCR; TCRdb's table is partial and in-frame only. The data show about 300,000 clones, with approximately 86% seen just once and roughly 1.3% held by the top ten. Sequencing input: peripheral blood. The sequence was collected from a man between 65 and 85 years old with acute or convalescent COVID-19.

CDR3 in DNA: TGTGCCAGCAGCGGCCGGGACAGGCAAGAGACCCAGTACTTC. It specifies CASSGRDRQETQYF. The chain uses TRBV9 and TRBJ2-5; 8 bases agree with TRBD1. Germline-derived CDR1 and CDR2 are SGDLS and YYNGEE. The CDR3 loop spans 14 amino acids. Germline trimming cut 3 bases from V and 2 bases from J; bases unmatched to any gene: 3.